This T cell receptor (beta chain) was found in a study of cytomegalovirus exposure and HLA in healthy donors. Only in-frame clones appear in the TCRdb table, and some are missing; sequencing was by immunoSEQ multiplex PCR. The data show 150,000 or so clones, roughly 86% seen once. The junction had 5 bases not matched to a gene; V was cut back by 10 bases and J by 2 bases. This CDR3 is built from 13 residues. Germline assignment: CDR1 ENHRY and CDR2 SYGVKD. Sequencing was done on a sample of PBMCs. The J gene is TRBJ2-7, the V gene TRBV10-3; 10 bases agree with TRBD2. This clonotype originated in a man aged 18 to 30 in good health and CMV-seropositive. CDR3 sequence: CATLLAGAYEQYF. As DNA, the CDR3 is TGTGCCACCCTGCTAGCGGGGGCCTACGAGCAGTACTTC.